A selection of T cell receptor beta chains follows, all from one sample in a study of T cell responses to AZD1222 COVID-19 vaccine. Method: immunoSEQ multiplex PCR; TCRdb's copy keeps in-frame clones and lacks some. Of around 180,000 clones listed, about 91% were seen once; the top ten hold 0.49%. The source was peripheral blood, collected on day 0 of AZD1222 vaccination. The receptor source for this set is an adult in good health. CDR3s include the opening cysteine and the closing phenylalanine or tryptophan. The order of the fields is V gene, clone size, D gene, J gene, CDR3 protein, CDR3 DNA. The D gene is left open where the match is weak. For some rows the clone size is stated as once, few or many, or as a class when expanded; others skip it.

V: TRBV6-2/TRBV6-3
size: -
D: -
J: TRBJ2-1
CDR3: CASSYSRGGVSSYNEQFF
DNA: TGTGCCAGCAGTTACTCGAGGGGCGGGGTGAGCTCCTACAATGAGCAGTTCTTC

V: TRBV5-4
size: -
D: TRBD1
J: TRBJ1-1
CDR3: CASRRDRDWTSEAFF
DNA: TGTGCCAGCAGGCGGGACAGGGATTGGACCTCTGAAGCTTTCTTT

V: TRBV5-4
size: -
D: -
J: TRBJ1-2
CDR3: CASSLSAGAIGGYTF
DNA: TGTGCCAGCAGCTTGTCGGCAGGGGCGATTGGGGGCTACACCTTC

V: TRBV12-3/TRBV12-4
size: -
D: TRBD1
J: TRBJ1-2
CDR3: CASSFRTGRGYTF
DNA: TGTGCCAGCAGCTTCCGGACAGGGCGCGGCTACACCTTC

V: TRBV11-3
size: once
D: -
J: TRBJ2-3
CDR3: CASSLDTRQGTDTQYF
DNA: TGTGCCAGCAGCTTAGATACTCGCCAGGGGACAGATACGCAGTATTTT

V: TRBV30
size: once
D: TRBD2
J: TRBJ2-1
CDR3: CAFSSGGATYNEQFF
DNA: TGTGCCTTCTCTAGCGGGGGGGCTACCTACAATGAGCAGTTCTTC

V: TRBV9
size: -
D: -
J: TRBJ1-1
CDR3: CASSAGQNLMNTEAFF
DNA: TGTGCCAGCAGCGCCGGACAGAACCTAATGAACACTGAAGCTTTCTTT

V: TRBV7-8
size: -
D: -
J: TRBJ1-1
CDR3: CASSLAWAAGTEAFF
DNA: TGTGCCAGCAGCTTAGCGTGGGCGGCCGGCACTGAAGCTTTCTTT

V: TRBV6-2/TRBV6-3
size: -
D: -
J: TRBJ2-1
CDR3: CASSRPGFYNEQFF
DNA: TGTGCCAGCAGTCGACCAGGATTCTACAATGAGCAGTTCTTC

V: TRBV5-1
size: -
D: -
J: TRBJ1-2
CDR3: CASNLQLGGYGYTF
DNA: TGCGCCAGCAATCTCCAATTGGGAGGATATGGCTACACCTTC

V: TRBV6-6
size: -
D: -
J: TRBJ1-5
CDR3: CATYGLSNQPQHF
DNA: TGTGCCACCTACGGACTTAGTAATCAGCCCCAGCATTTT

V: TRBV3-1/TRBV3-2
size: once
D: TRBD2
J: TRBJ2-2
CDR3: CASSQTLAPRPGELFF
DNA: TGTGCCAGCAGCCAAACACTAGCGCCGAGGCCCGGGGAGCTGTTTTTT

V: TRBV5-1
size: -
D: TRBD1
J: TRBJ1-2
CDR3: CASSPWTGEGNGYTF
DNA: TGCGCCAGCAGCCCTTGGACAGGAGAAGGAAATGGCTACACCTTC

V: TRBV7-2
size: -
D: -
J: TRBJ2-1
CDR3: CASSLERRDHEQFF
DNA: TGTGCCAGCAGCTTGGAAAGAAGGGATCATGAGCAGTTCTTC

V: TRBV6-4
size: -
D: -
J: TRBJ1-6
CDR3: CARRVGGYNSPLHF
DNA: TGTGCCAGACGCGTGGGGGGCTATAATTCACCCCTCCACTTT

V: TRBV29-1
size: -
D: TRBD2
J: TRBJ2-2
CDR3: CSVPWTSGGARTGELFF
DNA: TGCAGCGTTCCATGGACTAGCGGGGGGGCTAGGACCGGGGAGCTGTTTTTT

V: TRBV11-1
size: -
D: -
J: TRBJ2-5
CDR3: CASSPRKGLEETQYF
DNA: TGTGCCAGCAGCCCTCGGAAGGGATTGGAAGAGACCCAGTACTTC

V: TRBV5-1
size: -
D: TRBD1
J: TRBJ1-2
CDR3: CASSLAGTGGEGYTF
DNA: TGCGCCAGCAGCTTGGCTGGGACAGGGGGCGAAGGCTACACCTTC

V: TRBV12-3/TRBV12-4
size: -
D: TRBD1
J: TRBJ1-5
CDR3: CASWTGANQPQHF
DNA: TGTGCCAGCTGGACAGGGGCCAATCAGCCCCAGCATTTT

V: TRBV19
size: -
D: -
J: TRBJ2-2
CDR3: CASSGRAQGTGELFF
DNA: TGTGCCAGTAGTGGAAGGGCCCAGGGGACCGGGGAGCTGTTTTTT

V: TRBV27
size: few
D: TRBD1
J: TRBJ2-2
CDR3: CASSFRTGGPSHTGELFF
DNA: TGTGCCAGCAGTTTTCGGACAGGGGGCCCATCTCACACCGGGGAGCTGTTTTTT

V: TRBV11-3
size: -
D: -
J: TRBJ1-1
CDR3: CASSSREGNTEAFF
DNA: TGTGCCAGCAGCTCCAGGGAGGGGAACACTGAAGCTTTCTTT

V: TRBV6-5
size: -
D: -
J: TRBJ1-5
CDR3: CASSLAGVNQPQHF
DNA: TGTGCCAGCAGTCTGGCAGGCGTCAATCAGCCCCAGCATTTT

V: TRBV28
size: -
D: -
J: TRBJ2-2
CDR3: CASSPGTPNTGELFF
DNA: TGTGCCAGCAGTCCAGGGACTCCAAACACCGGGGAGCTGTTTTTT

V: TRBV7-8
size: -
D: -
J: TRBJ1-3
CDR3: CASSLDGTSGNTIYF
DNA: TGTGCCAGCAGCTTAGATGGGACCTCTGGAAACACCATATATTTT

V: TRBV27
size: -
D: -
J: TRBJ2-2
CDR3: CASSFGVRGSGELFF
DNA: TGTGCCAGCAGTTTTGGGGTCCGGGGGAGCGGGGAGCTGTTTTTT

V: TRBV3-1/TRBV3-2
size: -
D: -
J: TRBJ2-5
CDR3: CASSPGQETQYF
DNA: TGTGCCAGCAGCCCCGGCCAAGAGACCCAGTACTTC

V: TRBV7-8
size: once
D: TRBD2
J: TRBJ2-1
CDR3: CASRLGTSGGNEQFF
DNA: TGTGCCAGCCGCTTAGGGACTAGCGGGGGGAATGAGCAGTTCTTC

V: TRBV5-1
size: -
D: -
J: TRBJ2-1
CDR3: CASSLAGQGEQFF
DNA: TGCGCCAGCAGCTTGGCCGGTCAAGGCGAGCAGTTCTTC

V: TRBV28
size: -
D: -
J: TRBJ1-2
CDR3: CASSFVPNYGYTF
DNA: TGTGCCAGCAGTTTCGTCCCAAACTATGGCTACACCTTC

V: TRBV19
size: -
D: TRBD1
J: TRBJ1-1
CDR3: CASSPYGTANTEAFF
DNA: TGTGCCAGTAGTCCCTACGGGACAGCGAACACTGAAGCTTTCTTT

V: TRBV5-6
size: -
D: TRBD1
J: TRBJ2-3
CDR3: CASSGLSTGVGGDTQYF
DNA: TGTGCCAGCAGCGGATTATCGACAGGGGTTGGAGGAGATACGCAGTATTTT

V: TRBV11-3
size: -
D: -
J: TRBJ2-7
CDR3: CASSLTSGSYEQYF
DNA: TGTGCCAGCAGCCTTACCTCCGGCTCCTACGAGCAGTACTTC

V: TRBV27
size: -
D: TRBD2
J: TRBJ2-3
CDR3: CASSSLEGSGKRTDTQYF
DNA: TGTGCCAGCAGTTCCCTTGAGGGGAGCGGGAAGAGGACAGATACGCAGTATTTT

V: TRBV6-5
size: once
D: -
J: TRBJ2-6
CDR3: CASSYRRSGANVLTF
DNA: TGTGCCAGCAGTTACAGACGCTCTGGGGCCAACGTCCTGACTTTC

V: TRBV5-1
size: -
D: -
J: TRBJ1-5
CDR3: CASSLEGGVQPQHF
DNA: TGCGCCAGCAGCTTGGAGGGGGGTGTTCAGCCCCAGCATTTT

V: TRBV29-1
size: -
D: TRBD1
J: TRBJ1-4
CDR3: CSVGTGEKLFF
DNA: TGCAGCGTTGGGACAGGCGAAAAACTGTTTTTT

V: TRBV7-3
size: -
D: -
J: TRBJ2-5
CDR3: CASSPGTGRETQYF
DNA: TGTGCCAGCAGTCCTGGGACGGGGAGGGAGACCCAGTACTTC

V: TRBV7-8
size: once
D: TRBD1
J: TRBJ2-5
CDR3: CASSRATGGGRETQYF
DNA: TGTGCCAGCAGCCGAGCGACAGGGGGCGGGAGAGAGACCCAGTACTTC

V: TRBV5-1
size: -
D: TRBD1
J: TRBJ1-1
CDR3: CASSRGQGARKAFF
DNA: TGCGCCAGCAGCCGGGGACAGGGGGCGAGGAAAGCTTTCTTT

V: TRBV7-2
size: -
D: TRBD2
J: TRBJ2-1
CDR3: CASSLGLAEYNEQFF
DNA: TGTGCCAGCAGCTTAGGACTAGCGGAATACAATGAGCAGTTCTTC

V: TRBV5-4
size: -
D: -
J: TRBJ1-6
CDR3: CASSLAGNSPLHF
DNA: TGTGCCAGCAGCTTGGCGGGGAATTCACCCCTCCACTTT

V: TRBV24-1
size: once
D: TRBD1
J: TRBJ1-5
CDR3: CATSEGTGPSAQHF
DNA: TGTGCCACCAGTGAGGGGACAGGGCCCAGTGCCCAGCATTTT

V: TRBV29-1
size: -
D: -
J: TRBJ1-2
CDR3: CSVELGLANYGYTF
DNA: TGCAGCGTTGAGTTGGGGTTGGCTAACTATGGCTACACCTTC

V: TRBV6-6
size: -
D: -
J: TRBJ1-1
CDR3: CASSYSRGPRSGGAFF
DNA: TGTGCCAGCAGTTACTCCCGGGGCCCACGGAGTGGGGGAGCTTTCTTT

V: TRBV10-1
size: -
D: TRBD2
J: TRBJ2-1
CDR3: CASSAGTSGRVSSYNEQFF
DNA: TGCGCCAGCAGTGCCGGGACTAGCGGGAGGGTAAGCTCCTACAATGAGCAGTTCTTC

V: TRBV5-1
size: once
D: TRBD1
J: TRBJ2-5
CDR3: CASSLRQGALETQYF
DNA: TGCGCCAGCAGCTTAAGACAGGGCGCCCTGGAGACCCAGTACTTC

V: TRBV29-1
size: few
D: -
J: TRBJ1-2
CDR3: CSVGVSTNYGYTF
DNA: TGCAGCGTGGGGGTCTCAACTAACTATGGCTACACCTTC

V: TRBV7-9
size: -
D: TRBD1
J: TRBJ1-2
CDR3: CASSLVRDRDLPF
DNA: TGTGCCAGCAGCTTAGTACGGGACAGGGATCTCCCTTTC

V: TRBV7-3
size: -
D: TRBD2
J: TRBJ2-2
CDR3: CASSLTSTSGGLSTGELFF
DNA: TGTGCCAGCAGCTTAACGTCGACTAGCGGGGGGCTATCCACCGGGGAGCTGTTTTTT

V: TRBV28
size: -
D: TRBD2
J: TRBJ2-1
CDR3: CASSFPPRGRGASYNEQFF
DNA: TGTGCCAGCAGTTTTCCCCCTCGAGGGCGGGGGGCCTCCTACAATGAGCAGTTCTTC

V: TRBV7-2
size: -
D: -
J: TRBJ1-1
CDR3: CASSGGGVNTEAFF
DNA: TGTGCCAGCAGCGGCGGGGGGGTGAACACTGAAGCTTTCTTT

V: TRBV4-3
size: -
D: -
J: TRBJ1-2
CDR3: CASSQDQGYYGYTF
DNA: TGCGCCAGCAGCCAAGATCAGGGGTACTATGGCTACACCTTC